The 7 T cell receptor beta chains presented below share a single source sample, sequenced in a study of blood T cells in healthy people across ages. It was with a sample-barcoded 5' primer and a J-beta primer mix that a second PCR of roughly 6 to 11 cycles was run. TCRdb re-called the 5' RACE reads through MiXCR, storing one row per CDR3 protein. The sample lists around 750,000 distinct CDR3 sequences, approximately 55% seen once, with around 41% in the top ten. Sequencing was performed on blood. The receptors stem from a man older than 75 in good health.

The gene calls are TRBV3-1 and TRBJ2-5; perhaps D is TRBD1 or TRBD2 (5 bases each). Trimming removed 4 bases at V and 5 bases at J, with 17 bases between. Germline loops: CDR1 LGHDT, CDR2 YNNKEL (reference sequence). CDR3 length equals 15 residues. In DNA, the CDR3 is TGTGCCAGCAGCCTCCGAACGGGGCAGTGGGAGACCCAGTACTTC. Translated, it gives CASSLRTGQWETQYF.

J is TRBJ1-2 and V is TRBV20-1; TRBD1 matches 8 bases. J was trimmed by 8 bases and V by 8 bases; bases with no gene match: 4. The length of the CDR3 is 10 residues. Germline V gives CDR1 DFQATT, CDR2 SNEGSKA (reference sequence). The CDR3 nucleotides read TGCAGTCCAGGGGGCGGGGGCTACACCTTC. It yields the protein CSPGGGGYTF.

The gene calls are TRBV12-3 or TRBV12-4 and TRBJ2-7; a weak D match, TRBD1 (6 bases). CDR3 length equals 14 residues. Trimming took off 6 bases at V and 2 bases at J, with 14 bases between the two ends. CDR3 coding DNA: TGTGCCAGCAGCGTACAGGGCATCACCTACGAGCAGTACTTC. Amino acids: CASSVQGITYEQYF.

This clonotype was picked up a small number of times. V and J are TRBV7-2 and TRBJ1-4, with D possibly TRBD1 on 6 matching bases. Trimming took 5 bases from V and 4 from J, leaving 20 bases between them. The CDR3 sequence is 17 residues long. Germline V gene sequence: CDR1 SGHTA, CDR2 FQGNSA. The chain's CDR3 is CASSAPISGQHNEKLFF. CDR3 coding DNA: TGTGCCAGCAGCGCCCCAATTTCAGGACAGCATAATGAAAAACTGTTTTTT. Full variable domain (missing parts from reference TRBV7-2 and TRBJ1-4): GAGVSQSPSNKVTEKGKDVELRCDPISGHTALYWYRQSLGQGLEFLIYFQGNSAPDKSGLPSDRFSAERTGGSVSTLTIQRTQQEDSAVYLCASSAPISGQHNEKLFFGSGTQLSVL.

The rearrangement joins TRBV11-2 to TRBJ2-5, with 9 bases identical to TRBD1. The CDR3 covers 14 residues. With 4 bases clipped from V and 1 base from J, the junction kept 1 base outside the gene matches. CDR1 is SGHAT, CDR2 FQNNGV, per germline. The CDR3 loop reads CASSWTGVQETQYF. The DNA for the CDR3 is TGTGCCAGCAGCTGGACAGGGGTCCAAGAGACCCAGTACTTC. Variable domain in full (rest from reference TRBV11-2 and TRBJ2-5): EAGVAQSPRYKIIEKRQSVAFWCNPISGHATLYWYQQILGQGPKLLIQFQNNGVVDDSQLPKDRFSAERLKGVDSTLKIQPAKLEDSAVYLCASSWTGVQETQYFGPGTRLLVL.

This CDR3 reads CASSYSGVGSTEAFF. For the CDR3, the DNA is TGTGCCAGCAGTTACTCGGGGGTTGGAAGCACTGAAGCTTTCTTT. The chain recombines TRBV6-5 with TRBJ1-1; D is perhaps TRBD1 (5 bases). The CDR3 contains 15 residues. V was pared by 0 bases and J by 4 bases, with 12 bases between. Germline V gives CDR1 MNHEY, CDR2 SVGAGI.

The gene calls are TRBV20-1 and TRBJ2-5; 12 bases match TRBD2. CDR1 is DFQATT and CDR2 is SNEGSKA in the germline V gene (reference sequence). Trimming took 3 bases from V and 11 from J; bases not matched to a gene: 10. The CDR3 has 14 amino acids. This chain's CDR3 is CSASPGLAGLKQYF. The CDR3 DNA is TGCAGTGCTAGCCCGGGACTAGCGGGCCTTAAGCAGTACTTC.